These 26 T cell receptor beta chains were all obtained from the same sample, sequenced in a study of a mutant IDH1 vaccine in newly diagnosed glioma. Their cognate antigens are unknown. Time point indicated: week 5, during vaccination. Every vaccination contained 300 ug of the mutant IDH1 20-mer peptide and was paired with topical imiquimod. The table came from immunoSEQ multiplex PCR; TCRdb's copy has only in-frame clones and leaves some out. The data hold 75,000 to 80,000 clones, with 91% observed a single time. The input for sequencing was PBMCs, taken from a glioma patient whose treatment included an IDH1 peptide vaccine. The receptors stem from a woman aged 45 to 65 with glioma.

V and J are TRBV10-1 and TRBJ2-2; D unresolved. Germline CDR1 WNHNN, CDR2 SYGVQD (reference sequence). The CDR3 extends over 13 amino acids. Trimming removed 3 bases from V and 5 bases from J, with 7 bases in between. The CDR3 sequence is CASSDPATGELFF. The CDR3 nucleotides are TGCGCCAGCAGTGACCCGGCTACCGGGGAGCTGTTTTTT.

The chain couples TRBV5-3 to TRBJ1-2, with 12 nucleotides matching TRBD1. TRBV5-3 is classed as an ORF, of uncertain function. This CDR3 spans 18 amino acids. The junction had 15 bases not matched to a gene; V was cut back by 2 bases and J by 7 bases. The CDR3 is CARSFSGTGGTRPGGYTF. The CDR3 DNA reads TGTGCCAGAAGCTTTTCCGGGACAGGGGGCACTCGCCCGGGTGGCTACACCTTC.

The CDR3 DNA reads TGTGCCACCAGCAGAGTCCAGGGGTTTAGCAATCAGCCCCAGCATTTT. It yields the protein CATSRVQGFSNQPQHF. The chain uses TRBV15 and TRBJ1-5, with D possibly being TRBD1 (6 bases). The germline V gene has CDR1 LNHNV and CDR2 YYDKDF (reference sequence). Between the trimmed V and J ends, which lost 1 base and 0 bases, there was a span of 10 bases. The CDR3 covers 16 residues.

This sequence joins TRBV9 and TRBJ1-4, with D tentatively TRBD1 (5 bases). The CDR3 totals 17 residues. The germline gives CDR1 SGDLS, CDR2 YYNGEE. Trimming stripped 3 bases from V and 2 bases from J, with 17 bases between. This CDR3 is CASSAFNGQSTNEKLFF. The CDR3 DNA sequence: TGTGCCAGCAGCGCATTCAACGGACAATCGACTAATGAAAAACTGTTTTTT.

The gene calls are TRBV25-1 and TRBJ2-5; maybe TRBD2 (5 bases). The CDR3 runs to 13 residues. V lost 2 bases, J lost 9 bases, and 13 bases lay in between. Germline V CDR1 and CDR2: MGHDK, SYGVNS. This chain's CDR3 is CASSEDLGEPQYF. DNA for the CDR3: TGTGCCAGCAGTGAAGACCTTGGGGAGCCCCAGTACTTC.

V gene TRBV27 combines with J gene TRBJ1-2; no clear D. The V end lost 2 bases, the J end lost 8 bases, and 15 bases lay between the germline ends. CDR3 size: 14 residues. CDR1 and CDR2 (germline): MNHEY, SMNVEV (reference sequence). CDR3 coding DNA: TGTGCCAGCAGTTTACGCCCTCTAATGCAAGGCTACACCTTC. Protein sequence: CASSLRPLMQGYTF.

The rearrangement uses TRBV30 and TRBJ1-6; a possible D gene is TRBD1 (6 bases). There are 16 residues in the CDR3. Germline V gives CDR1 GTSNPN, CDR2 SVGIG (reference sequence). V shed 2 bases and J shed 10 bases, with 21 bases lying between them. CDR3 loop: CAWSPPGGQGRSPLHF. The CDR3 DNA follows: TGTGCCTGGAGTCCCCCGGGGGGGCAGGGGAGGTCACCCCTCCACTTT.

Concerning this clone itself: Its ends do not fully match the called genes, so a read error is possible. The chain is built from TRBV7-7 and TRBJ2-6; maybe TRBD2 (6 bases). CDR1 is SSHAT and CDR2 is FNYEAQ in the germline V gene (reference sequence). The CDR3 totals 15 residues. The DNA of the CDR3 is TGTGCTAGCAGCTCGGAGGGAACTGGGGCCAACGTCCTGACTTTC. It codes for CASSSEGTGANVLTF.

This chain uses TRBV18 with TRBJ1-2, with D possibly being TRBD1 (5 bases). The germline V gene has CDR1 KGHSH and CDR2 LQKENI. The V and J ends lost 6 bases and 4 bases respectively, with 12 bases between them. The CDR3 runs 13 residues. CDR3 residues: CASSPDRRYGYTF. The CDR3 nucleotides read TGTGCCAGCTCTCCCGACAGACGCTATGGCTACACCTTC.

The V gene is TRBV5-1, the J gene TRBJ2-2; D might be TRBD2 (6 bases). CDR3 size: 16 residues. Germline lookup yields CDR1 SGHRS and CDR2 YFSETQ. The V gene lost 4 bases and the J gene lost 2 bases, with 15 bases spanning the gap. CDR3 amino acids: CASSDAGTANTGELFF. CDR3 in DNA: TGCGCCAGCAGCGACGCCGGGACTGCAAACACCGGGGAGCTGTTTTTT.

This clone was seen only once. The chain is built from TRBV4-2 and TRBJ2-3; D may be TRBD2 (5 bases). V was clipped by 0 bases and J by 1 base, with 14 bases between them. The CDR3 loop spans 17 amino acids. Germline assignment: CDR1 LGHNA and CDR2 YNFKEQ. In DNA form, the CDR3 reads TGTGCCAGCAGCCAAGAAGGTGAGGGCTGGGGCACAGATACGCAGTATTTT. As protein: CASSQEGEGWGTDTQYF.

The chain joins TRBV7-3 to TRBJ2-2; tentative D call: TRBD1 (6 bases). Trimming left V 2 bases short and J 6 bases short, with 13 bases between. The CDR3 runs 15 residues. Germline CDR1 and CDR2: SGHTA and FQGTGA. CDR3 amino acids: CASSLSRGGSGELFF. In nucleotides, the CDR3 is TGTGCCAGCAGCTTATCCCGAGGGGGTTCCGGGGAGCTGTTTTTT.

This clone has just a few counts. The DNA for the CDR3 is TGTGCTAGTGGCTACAGACAGGGACTGCTTAAGACGCTTGGCTACACCTTC. Encoded protein: CASGYRQGLLKTLGYTF. The chain is built from TRBV12-5 and TRBJ1-2; 7 bases agree with TRBD1. The CDR3 is 17 amino acids. J gave up 7 bases and V 6 bases, and 20 bases lay outside the gene matches. Germline lookup yields CDR1 LGHNT and CDR2 FRNRAP. Complete variable domain (other parts from reference TRBV12-5 and TRBJ1-2): DARVTQTPRHKVTEMGQEVTMRCQPILGHNTVFWYRQTMMQGLELLAYFRNRAPLDDSGMPKDRFSAEMPDATLATLKIQPSEPRDSAVYFCASGYRQGLLKTLGYTFGSGTRLTVV.

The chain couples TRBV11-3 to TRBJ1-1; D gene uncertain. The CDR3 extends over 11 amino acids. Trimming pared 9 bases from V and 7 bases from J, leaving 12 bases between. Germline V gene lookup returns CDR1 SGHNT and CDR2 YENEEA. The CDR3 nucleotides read TGTGCCAGACTACATGTCGATGAAGCTTTCTTT. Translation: CARLHVDEAFF.

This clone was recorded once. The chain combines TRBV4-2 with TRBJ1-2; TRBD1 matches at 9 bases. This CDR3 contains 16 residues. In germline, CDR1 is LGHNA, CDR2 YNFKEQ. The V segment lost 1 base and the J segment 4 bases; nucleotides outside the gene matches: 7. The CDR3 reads CASSQVNRDRAYGYTF. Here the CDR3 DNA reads TGTGCCAGCAGCCAAGTAAATAGGGACAGGGCCTATGGCTACACCTTC.

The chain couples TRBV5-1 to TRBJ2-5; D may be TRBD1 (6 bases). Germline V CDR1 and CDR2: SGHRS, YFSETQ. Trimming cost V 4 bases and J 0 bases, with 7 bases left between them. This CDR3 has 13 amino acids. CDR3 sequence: CASSGDNQETQYF. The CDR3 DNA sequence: TGCGCCAGCAGCGGGGACAACCAAGAGACCCAGTACTTC.

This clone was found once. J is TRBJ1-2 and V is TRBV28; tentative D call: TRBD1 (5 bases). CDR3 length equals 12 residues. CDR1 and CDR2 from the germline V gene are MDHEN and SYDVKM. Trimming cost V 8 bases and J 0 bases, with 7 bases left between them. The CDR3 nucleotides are TGTGCCAGCGCGACAGCTAACTATGGCTACACCTTC. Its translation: CASATANYGYTF.

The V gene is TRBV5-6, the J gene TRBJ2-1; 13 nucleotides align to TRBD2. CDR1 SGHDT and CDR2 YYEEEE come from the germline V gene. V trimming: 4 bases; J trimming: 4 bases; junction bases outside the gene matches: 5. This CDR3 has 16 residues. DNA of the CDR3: TGTGCCAGCAGCCCTCCGGGACTAGCGGGATACAATGAGCAGTTCTTC. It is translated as CASSPPGLAGYNEQFF.

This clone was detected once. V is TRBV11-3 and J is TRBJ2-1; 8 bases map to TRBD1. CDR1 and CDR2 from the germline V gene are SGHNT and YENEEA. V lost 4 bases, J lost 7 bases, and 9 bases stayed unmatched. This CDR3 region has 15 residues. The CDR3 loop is CASSYGQGRTNEQFF. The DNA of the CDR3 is TGTGCCAGCAGCTACGGACAGGGTAGGACAAATGAGCAGTTCTTC.

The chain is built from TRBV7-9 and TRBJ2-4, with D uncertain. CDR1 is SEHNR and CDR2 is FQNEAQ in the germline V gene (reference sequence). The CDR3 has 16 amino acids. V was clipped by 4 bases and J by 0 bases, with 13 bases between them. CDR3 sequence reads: CASSSGVAQAKNIQYF. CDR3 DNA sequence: TGTGCCAGCAGCTCAGGCGTGGCGCAAGCCAAAAACATTCAGTACTTC.

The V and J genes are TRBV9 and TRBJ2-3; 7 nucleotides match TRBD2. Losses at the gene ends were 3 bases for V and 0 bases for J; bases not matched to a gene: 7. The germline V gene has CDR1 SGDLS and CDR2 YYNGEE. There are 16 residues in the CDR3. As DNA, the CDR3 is TGTGCCAGCAGCGCGGCCGGGACTACGAGCACAGATACGCAGTATTTT. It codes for CASSAAGTTSTDTQYF.

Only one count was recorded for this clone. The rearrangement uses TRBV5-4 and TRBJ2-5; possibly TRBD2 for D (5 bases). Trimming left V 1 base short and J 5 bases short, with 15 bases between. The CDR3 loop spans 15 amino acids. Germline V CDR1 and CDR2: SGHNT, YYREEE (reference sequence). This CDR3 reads CASSLPSTRGETQYF. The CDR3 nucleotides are TGTGCCAGCAGCTTGCCCTCGACAAGAGGGGAGACCCAGTACTTC.

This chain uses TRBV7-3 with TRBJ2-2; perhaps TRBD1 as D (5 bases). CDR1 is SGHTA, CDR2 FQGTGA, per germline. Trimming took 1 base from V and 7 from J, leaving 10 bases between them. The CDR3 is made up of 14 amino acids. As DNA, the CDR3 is TGTGCCAGCAGCTTAAACAGGCTCGACGGGGAGCTGTTTTTT. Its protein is CASSLNRLDGELFF.

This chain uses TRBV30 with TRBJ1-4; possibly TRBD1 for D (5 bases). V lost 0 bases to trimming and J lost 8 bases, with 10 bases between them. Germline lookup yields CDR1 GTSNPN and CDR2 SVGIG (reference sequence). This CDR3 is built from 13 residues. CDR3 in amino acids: CAWSVGGSEKLFF. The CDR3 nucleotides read TGTGCCTGGAGTGTTGGGGGAAGCGAAAAACTGTTTTTT.

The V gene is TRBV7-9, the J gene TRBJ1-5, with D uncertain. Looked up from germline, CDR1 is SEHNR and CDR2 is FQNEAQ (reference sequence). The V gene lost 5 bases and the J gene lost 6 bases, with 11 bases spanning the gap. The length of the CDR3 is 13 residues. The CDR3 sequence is CASSRGPRQPQHF. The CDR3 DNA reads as TGTGCCAGCAGCCGAGGGCCCCGTCAGCCCCAGCATTTT. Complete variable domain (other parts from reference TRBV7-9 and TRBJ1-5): DTGVSQNPRHKITKRGQNVTFRCDPISEHNRLYWYRQTLGQGPEFLTYFQNEAQLEKSRLLSDRFSAERPKGSFSTLEIQRTEQGDSAMYLCASSRGPRQPQHFGDGTRLSIL.

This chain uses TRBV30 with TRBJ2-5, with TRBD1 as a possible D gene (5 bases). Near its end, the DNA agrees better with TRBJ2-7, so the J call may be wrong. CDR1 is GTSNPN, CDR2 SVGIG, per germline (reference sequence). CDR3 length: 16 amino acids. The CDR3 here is CAWREGNNRRTYEQYF. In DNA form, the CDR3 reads TGTGCCTGGAGGGAAGGGAATAACAGGCGGACCTACGAGCAGTACTTC.